One and the same sample provided the 3 T cell receptor beta chains below, sequenced in a study of PD-1 blockade in classical Hodgkin lymphoma. Sequencing used immunoSEQ multiplex PCR; TCRdb keeps in-frame clones, though not all of them. The sample consists of 38,000 or so clones, 75% to 90% of them appearing once. Autologous stem cell transplantation was followed by relapse in every patient, and brentuximab vedotin exposure varied. This material consisted of peripheral blood mononuclear cells (PBMCs), taken at baseline. All receptors come from a human donor with classical Hodgkin lymphoma.

V usage is TRBV7-6 and J usage is TRBJ2-5, with D possibly TRBD1 on 8 matching bases. Germline CDR1 is SGHVS and CDR2 is FNYEAQ. The CDR3 has 16 residues. V was pared by 5 bases and J by 5 bases, with 21 bases between. The CDR3 here is CASSTLGQGGDETQYF. The CDR3 coding sequence is TGTGCCAGCAGCACACTAGGACAGGGAGGGGACGAGACCCAGTACTTC.

This chain connects TRBV28 to TRBJ2-6, with 8 bases fitting TRBD1. Germline assignment: CDR1 MDHEN and CDR2 SYDVKM. This CDR3 region has 15 residues. V trimming: 7 bases; J trimming: 2 bases; junction bases outside the gene matches: 4. The CDR3 DNA follows: TGTGCCAGCACTATGACAGGGGCTGGGGCCAACGTCCTGACTTTC. Translating it yields CASTMTGAGANVLTF. The whole variable domain, remainder taken from reference TRBV28 and TRBJ2-6, is DVKVTQSSRYLVKRTGEKVFLECVQDMDHENMFWYRQDPGLGLRLIYFSYDVKMKEKGDIPEGYSVSREKKERFSLILESASTNQTSMYLCASTMTGAGANVLTFGAGSRLTVL.

V is TRBV9 and J is TRBJ1-2, with D maybe TRBD1 (5 bases). CDR1 SGDLS and CDR2 YYNGEE come from the germline V gene. This CDR3 has 14 residues. Trimming cost V 2 bases and J 2 bases, with 10 bases left between them. The CDR3 reads CASSVSTANYGYTF. The DNA of the CDR3 is TGTGCCAGCAGCGTGTCGACAGCCAACTATGGCTACACCTTC.